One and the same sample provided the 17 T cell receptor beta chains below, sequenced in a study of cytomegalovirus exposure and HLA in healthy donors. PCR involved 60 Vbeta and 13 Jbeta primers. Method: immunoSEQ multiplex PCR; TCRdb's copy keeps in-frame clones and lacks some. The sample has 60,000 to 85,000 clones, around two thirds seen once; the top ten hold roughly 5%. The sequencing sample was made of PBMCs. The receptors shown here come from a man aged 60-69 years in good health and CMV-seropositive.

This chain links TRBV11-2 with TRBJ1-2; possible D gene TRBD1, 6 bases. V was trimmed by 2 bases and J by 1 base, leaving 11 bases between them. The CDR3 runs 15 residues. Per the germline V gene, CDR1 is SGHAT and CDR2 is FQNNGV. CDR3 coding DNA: TGTGCCAGCAGCTTAAGGCAGGGACATAACTATGGCTACACCTTC. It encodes CASSLRQGHNYGYTF. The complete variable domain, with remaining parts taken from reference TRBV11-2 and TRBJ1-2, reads EAGVAQSPRYKIIEKRQSVAFWCNPISGHATLYWYQQILGQGPKLLIQFQNNGVVDDSQLPKDRFSAERLKGVDSTLKIQPAKLEDSAVYLCASSLRQGHNYGYTFGSGTRLTVV.

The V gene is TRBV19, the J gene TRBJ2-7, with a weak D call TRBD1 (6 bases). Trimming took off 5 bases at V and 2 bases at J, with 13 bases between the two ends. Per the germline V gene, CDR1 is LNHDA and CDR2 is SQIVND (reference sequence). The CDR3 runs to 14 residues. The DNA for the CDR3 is TGTGCCAGTAGTGTACTGGCAGGGGCCTACGAGCAGTACTTC. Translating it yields CASSVLAGAYEQYF.

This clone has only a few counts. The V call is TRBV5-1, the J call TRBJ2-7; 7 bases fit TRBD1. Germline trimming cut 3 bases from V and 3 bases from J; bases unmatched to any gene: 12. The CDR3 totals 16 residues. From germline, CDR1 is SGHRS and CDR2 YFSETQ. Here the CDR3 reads CASSYTTGALYYEQYF. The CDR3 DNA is TGCGCCAGCAGCTACACCACAGGGGCCCTATACTACGAGCAGTACTTC. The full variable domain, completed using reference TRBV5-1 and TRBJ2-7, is KAGVTQTPRYLIKTRGQQVTLSCSPISGHRSVSWYQQTPGQGLQFLFEYFSETQRNKGNFPGRFSGRQFSNSRSEMNVSTLELGDSALYLCASSYTTGALYYEQYFGPGTRLTVT.

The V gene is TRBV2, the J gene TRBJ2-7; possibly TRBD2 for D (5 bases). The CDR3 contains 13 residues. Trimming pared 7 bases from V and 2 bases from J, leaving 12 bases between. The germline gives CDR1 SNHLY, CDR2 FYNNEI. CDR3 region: CASIRGVTYEQYF. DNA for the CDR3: TGTGCCAGCATCCGGGGAGTGACCTACGAGCAGTACTTC.

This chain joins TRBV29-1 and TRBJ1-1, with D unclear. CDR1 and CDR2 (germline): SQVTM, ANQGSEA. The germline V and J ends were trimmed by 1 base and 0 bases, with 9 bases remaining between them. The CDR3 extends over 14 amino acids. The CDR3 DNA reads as TGCAGCGTTGAAGCCGACGGGTTGAACACTGAAGCTTTCTTT. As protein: CSVEADGLNTEAFF.

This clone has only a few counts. The CDR3 region is CASNPGGSYNEQFF. CDR3 nucleotides: TGTGCCAGCAACCCCGGGGGGTCCTACAATGAGCAGTTCTTC. The rearrangement links TRBV9 to TRBJ2-1; 7 bases are shared with TRBD2. Trimming took 6 bases from V and 1 from J; bases not matched to a gene: 4. The germline CDR1 and CDR2 sequences are SGDLS and YYNGEE. CDR3 length: 14 residues.

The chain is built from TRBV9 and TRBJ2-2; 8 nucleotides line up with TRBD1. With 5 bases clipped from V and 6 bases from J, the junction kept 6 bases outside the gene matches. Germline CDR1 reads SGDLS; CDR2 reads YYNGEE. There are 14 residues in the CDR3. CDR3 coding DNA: TGTGCCAGCAGACGTCAGGGGGCTGCCGGGGAGCTGTTTTTT. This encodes CASRRQGAAGELFF.

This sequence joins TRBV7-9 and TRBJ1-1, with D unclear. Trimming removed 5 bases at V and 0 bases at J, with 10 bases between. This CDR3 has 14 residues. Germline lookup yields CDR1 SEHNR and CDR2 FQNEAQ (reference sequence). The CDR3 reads CASSQSGLNTEAFF. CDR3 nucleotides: TGTGCCAGCAGCCAGAGTGGGCTGAACACTGAAGCTTTCTTT. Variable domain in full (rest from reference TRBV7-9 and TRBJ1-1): DTGVSQNPRHKITKRGQNVTFRCDPISEHNRLYWYRQTLGQGPEFLTYFQNEAQLEKSRLLSDRFSAERPKGSFSTLEIQRTEQGDSAMYLCASSQSGLNTEAFFGQGTRLTVV.

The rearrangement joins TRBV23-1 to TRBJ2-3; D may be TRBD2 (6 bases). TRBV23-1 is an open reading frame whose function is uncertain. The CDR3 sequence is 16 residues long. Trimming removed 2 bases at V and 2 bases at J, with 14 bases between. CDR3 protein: CASSQPPRGITDTQYF. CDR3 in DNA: TGCGCCAGCAGTCAACCTCCCCGCGGGATCACAGATACGCAGTATTTT.

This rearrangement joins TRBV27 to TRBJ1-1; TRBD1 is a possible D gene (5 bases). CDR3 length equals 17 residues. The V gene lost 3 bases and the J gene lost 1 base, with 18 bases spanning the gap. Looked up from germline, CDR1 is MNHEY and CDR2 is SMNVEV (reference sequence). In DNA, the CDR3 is TGTGCCAGCAGTTTTACCAGTCGGGGGGTCAAGAACACTGAAGCTTTCTTT. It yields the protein CASSFTSRGVKNTEAFF.

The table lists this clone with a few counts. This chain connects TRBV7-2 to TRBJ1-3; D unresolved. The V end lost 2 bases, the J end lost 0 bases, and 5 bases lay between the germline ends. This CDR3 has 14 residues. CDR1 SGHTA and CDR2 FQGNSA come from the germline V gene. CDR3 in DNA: TGTGCCAGCAGCTTATCTGTCTCTGGAAACACCATATATTTT. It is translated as CASSLSVSGNTIYF.

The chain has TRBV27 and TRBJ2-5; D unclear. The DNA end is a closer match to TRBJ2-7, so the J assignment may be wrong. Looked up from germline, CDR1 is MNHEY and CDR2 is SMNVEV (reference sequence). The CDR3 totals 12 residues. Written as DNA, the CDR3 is TGTGCCAGCAGTTCCCCAGGCCCCGAGCAGTACTTC. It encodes CASSSPGPEQYF.

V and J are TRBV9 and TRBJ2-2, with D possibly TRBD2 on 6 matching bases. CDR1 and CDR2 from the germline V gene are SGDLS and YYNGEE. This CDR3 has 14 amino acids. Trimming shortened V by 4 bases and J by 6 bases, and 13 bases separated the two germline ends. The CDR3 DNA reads TGTGCCAGCAGCTCCGCTCGGGGGTCCGGGGAGCTGTTTTTT. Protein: CASSSARGSGELFF.

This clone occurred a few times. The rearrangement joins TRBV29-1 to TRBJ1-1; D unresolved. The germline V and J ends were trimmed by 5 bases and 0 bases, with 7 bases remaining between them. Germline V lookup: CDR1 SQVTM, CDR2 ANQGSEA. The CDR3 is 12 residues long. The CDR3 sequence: CSVLSLNTEAFF. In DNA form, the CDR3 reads TGCAGCGTTCTTTCCCTGAACACTGAAGCTTTCTTT.

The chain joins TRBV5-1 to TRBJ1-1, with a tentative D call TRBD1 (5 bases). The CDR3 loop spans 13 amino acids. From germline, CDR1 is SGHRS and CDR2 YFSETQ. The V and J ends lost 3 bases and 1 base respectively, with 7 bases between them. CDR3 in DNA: TGCGCCAGCAGCTCGACAGAGAACACTGAAGCTTTCTTT. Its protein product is CASSSTENTEAFF.

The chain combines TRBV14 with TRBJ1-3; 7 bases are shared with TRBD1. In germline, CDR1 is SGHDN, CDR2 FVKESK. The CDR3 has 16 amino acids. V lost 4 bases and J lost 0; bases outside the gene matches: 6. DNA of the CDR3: TGTGCCAGCAGCCTAAGGACAGGCCTCTCTGGAAACACCATATATTTT. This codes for CASSLRTGLSGNTIYF. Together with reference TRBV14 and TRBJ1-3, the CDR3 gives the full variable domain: EAGVTQFPSHSVIEKGQTVTLRCDPISGHDNLYWYRRVMGKEIKFLLHFVKESKQDESGMPNNRFLAERTGGTYSTLKVQPAELEDSGVYFCASSLRTGLSGNTIYFGEGSWLTVV.

This CDR3 reads CASSYSIQRGTQYF. The CDR3 nucleotides read TGTGCCAGCAGTTACTCGATCCAGAGAGGGACCCAGTACTTC. The chain uses TRBV6-6 and TRBJ2-5; the D is unclear. V lost 0 bases, J lost 7 bases, and 12 bases lay in between. Germline V lookup: CDR1 MNHNY, CDR2 SVGAGI (reference sequence). CDR3 length equals 14 residues.